The TCR beta chain described here comes from a study of T cells in Graves' hyperthyroidism and ophthalmopathy. The hyperthyroidism was newly diagnosed and had lasted under 2 months; the patients were aged 18 to 65. Progressors' blood was drawn at hyperthyroidism diagnosis, before ophthalmopathy symptoms. Trimming stripped 2 bases from V and 6 bases from J, with 12 bases between. Germline-derived CDR1 and CDR2 are GTSNPN and SVGIG (reference sequence). The CDR3 contains 13 residues. At least ten counts were recorded for this clonotype. Its antigen is not identified. Amplification of TCR beta CDR3 regions was performed using RNA transcripts as template. Using the HTBI primer set, a first-round RT-PCR was run on the TCR CDR3. TCRdb re-called the multiplex PCR reads through MiXCR, storing one row per CDR3 protein. In the table there are some 600,000 distinct CDR3 sequences, about 15% of which are singletons.

Overall study findings and caveats: Blood also held most thyroid clonotypes expanded beyond 0.001.

This chain links TRBV30 with TRBJ2-3, with TRBD1 as a possible D gene (6 bases). Input material: blood. The receptor's source is a woman aged 30 to 39 with Graves' hyperthyroidism that later progressed to Graves' ophthalmopathy. CDR3 region: CAWSPGAADTQYF. The CDR3 DNA reads TGTGCCTGGAGTCCAGGGGCCGCCGATACGCAGTATTTT.